The present T cell receptor beta chain was sequenced within a study of somatic mutations in cytotoxic T cells in rheumatoid arthritis. CDR1 SGHTA and CDR2 FQGTGA come from the germline V gene. The CDR3 runs 13 residues. Trimming took 4 bases from V and 0 from J, leaving 5 bases between them. TCRdb's table, derived via immunoSEQ multiplex PCR, lists solely in-frame clones and lacks some. The profile shows 25,000 to 30,000 clones, 70% to 80% of them singletons. Sequencing input: CD8+ T cells sorted from blood. J is TRBJ2-3 and V is TRBV7-3, with a weak D call TRBD2 (5 bases). This TCR derives from a young woman in good health. CDR3 DNA: TGTGCCAGCAGCTGGACTAGCACAGATACGCAGTATTTT. It is translated as CASSWTSTDTQYF. Together with reference TRBV7-3 and TRBJ2-3, the CDR3 gives the full variable domain: GAGVSQTPSNKVTEKGKYVELRCDPISGHTALYWYRQSLGQGPEFLIYFQGTGAADDSGLPNDRFFAVRPEGSVSTLKIQRTERGDSAVYLCASSWTSTDTQYFGPGTRLTVL.